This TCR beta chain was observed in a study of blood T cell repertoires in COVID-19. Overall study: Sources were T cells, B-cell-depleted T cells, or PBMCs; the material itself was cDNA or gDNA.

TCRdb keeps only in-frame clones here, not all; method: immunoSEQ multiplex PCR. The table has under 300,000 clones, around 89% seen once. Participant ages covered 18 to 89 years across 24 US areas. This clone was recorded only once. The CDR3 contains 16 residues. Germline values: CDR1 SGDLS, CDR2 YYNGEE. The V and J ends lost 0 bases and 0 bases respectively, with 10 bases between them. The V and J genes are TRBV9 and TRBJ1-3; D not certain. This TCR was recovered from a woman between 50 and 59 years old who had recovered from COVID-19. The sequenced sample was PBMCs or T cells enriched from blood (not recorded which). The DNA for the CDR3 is TGTGCCAGCAGCGTAGAACTGACTAACTCTGGAAACACCATATATTTT. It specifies CASSVELTNSGNTIYF.